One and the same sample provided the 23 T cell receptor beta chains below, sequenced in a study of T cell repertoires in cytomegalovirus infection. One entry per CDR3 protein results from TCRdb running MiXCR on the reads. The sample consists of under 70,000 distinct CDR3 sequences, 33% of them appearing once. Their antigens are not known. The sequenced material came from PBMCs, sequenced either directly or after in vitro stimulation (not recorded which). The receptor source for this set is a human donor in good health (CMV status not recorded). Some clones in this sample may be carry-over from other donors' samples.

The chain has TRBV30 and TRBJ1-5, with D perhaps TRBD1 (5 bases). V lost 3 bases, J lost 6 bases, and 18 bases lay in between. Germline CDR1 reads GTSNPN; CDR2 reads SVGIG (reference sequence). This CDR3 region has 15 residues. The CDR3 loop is CAWSPGQVRLQPQHF. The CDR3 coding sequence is TGTGCCTGGAGCCCTGGACAAGTTCGACTTCAGCCCCAGCATTTT.

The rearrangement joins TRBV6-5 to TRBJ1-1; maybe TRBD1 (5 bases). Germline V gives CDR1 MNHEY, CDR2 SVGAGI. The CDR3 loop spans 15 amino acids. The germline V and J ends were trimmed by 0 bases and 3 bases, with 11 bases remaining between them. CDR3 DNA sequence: TGTGCCAGCAGTTACTCGGCCCGGGGCGACACTGAAGCTTTCTTT. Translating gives CASSYSARGDTEAFF.

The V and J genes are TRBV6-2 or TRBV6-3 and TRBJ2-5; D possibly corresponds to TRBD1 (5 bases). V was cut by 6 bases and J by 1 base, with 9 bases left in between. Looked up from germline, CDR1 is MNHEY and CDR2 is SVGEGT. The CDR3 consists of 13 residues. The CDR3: CASSRQPQETQYF. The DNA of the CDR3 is TGTGCCAGCAGCCGACAGCCCCAAGAGACCCAGTACTTC.

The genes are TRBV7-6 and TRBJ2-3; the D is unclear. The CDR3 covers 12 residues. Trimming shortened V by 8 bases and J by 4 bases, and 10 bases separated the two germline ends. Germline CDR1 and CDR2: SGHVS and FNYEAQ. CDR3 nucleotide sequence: TGTGCCAGCGGCCGCGGCGCAGATACGCAGTATTTT. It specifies CASGRGADTQYF.

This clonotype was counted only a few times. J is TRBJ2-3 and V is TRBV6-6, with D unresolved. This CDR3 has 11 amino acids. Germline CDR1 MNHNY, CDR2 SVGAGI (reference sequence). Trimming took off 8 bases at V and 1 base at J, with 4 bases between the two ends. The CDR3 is CASGGTDTQYF. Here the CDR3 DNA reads TGTGCCAGCGGAGGCACAGATACGCAGTATTTT.

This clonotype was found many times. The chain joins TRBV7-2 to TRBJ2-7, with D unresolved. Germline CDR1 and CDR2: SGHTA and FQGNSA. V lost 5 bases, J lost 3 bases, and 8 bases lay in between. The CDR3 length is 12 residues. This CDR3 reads CASSTRYYEQYF. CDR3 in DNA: TGTGCCAGCAGCACACGCTACTACGAGCAGTACTTC. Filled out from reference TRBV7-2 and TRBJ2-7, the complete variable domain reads GAGVSQSPSNKVTEKGKDVELRCDPISGHTALYWYRQSLGQGLEFLIYFQGNSAPDKSGLPSDRFSAERTGGSVSTLTIQRTQQEDSAVYLCASSTRYYEQYFGPGTRLTVT.

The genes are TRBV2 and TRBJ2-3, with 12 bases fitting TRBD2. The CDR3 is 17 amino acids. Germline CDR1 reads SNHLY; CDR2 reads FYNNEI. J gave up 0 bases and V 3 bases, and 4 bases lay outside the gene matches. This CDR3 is CASSETSGGSSTDTQYF. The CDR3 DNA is TGTGCCAGCAGTGAGACTAGCGGGGGCTCTAGCACAGATACGCAGTATTTT.

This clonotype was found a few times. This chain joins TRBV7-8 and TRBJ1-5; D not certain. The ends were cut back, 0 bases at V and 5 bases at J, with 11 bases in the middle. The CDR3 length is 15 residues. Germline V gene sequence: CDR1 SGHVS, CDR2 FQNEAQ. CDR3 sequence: CASSLAVSPYQPQHF. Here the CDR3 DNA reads TGTGCCAGCAGCTTAGCGGTGAGCCCTTATCAGCCCCAGCATTTT.

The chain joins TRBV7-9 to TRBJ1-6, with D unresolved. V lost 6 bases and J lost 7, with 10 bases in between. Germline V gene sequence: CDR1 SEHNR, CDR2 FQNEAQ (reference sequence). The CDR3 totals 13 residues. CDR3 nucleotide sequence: TGTGCCAGCAGAGCAAACGGGAATTCACCCCTCCACTTT. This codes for CASRANGNSPLHF.

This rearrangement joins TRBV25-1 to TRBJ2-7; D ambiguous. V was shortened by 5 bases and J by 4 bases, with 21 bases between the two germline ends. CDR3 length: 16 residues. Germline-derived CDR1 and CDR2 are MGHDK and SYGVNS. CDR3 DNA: TGTGCCAGCAGTACCCCCCCGAACACCCTGGAGTACGAGCAGTACTTC. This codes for CASSTPPNTLEYEQYF.

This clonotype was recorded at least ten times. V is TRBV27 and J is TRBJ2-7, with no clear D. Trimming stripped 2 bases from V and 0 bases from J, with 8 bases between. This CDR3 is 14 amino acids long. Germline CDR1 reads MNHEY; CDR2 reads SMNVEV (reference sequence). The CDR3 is CASSLSEISYEQYF. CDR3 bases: TGTGCCAGCAGTTTAAGTGAGATCTCCTACGAGCAGTACTTC.

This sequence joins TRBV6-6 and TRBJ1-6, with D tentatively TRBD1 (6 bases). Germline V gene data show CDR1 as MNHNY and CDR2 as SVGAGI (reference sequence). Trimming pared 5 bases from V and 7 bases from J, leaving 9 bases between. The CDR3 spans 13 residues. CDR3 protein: CASSGDMNSPLHF. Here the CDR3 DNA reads TGTGCCAGCAGTGGGGACATGAATTCACCCCTCCACTTT.

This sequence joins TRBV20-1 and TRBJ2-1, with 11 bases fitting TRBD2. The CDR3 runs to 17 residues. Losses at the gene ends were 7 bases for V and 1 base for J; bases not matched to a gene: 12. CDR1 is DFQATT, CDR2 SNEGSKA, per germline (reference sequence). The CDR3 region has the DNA TGCAGTGTAAAATCCGGACTAGCGGGCATATCCTACAATGAGCAGTTCTTC. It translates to CSVKSGLAGISYNEQFF.

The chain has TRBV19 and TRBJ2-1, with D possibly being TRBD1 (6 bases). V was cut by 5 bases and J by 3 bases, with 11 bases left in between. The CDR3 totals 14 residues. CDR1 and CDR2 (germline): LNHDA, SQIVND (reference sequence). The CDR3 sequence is CASSPDRFYNEQFF. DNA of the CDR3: TGTGCCAGTAGTCCCGACAGGTTCTACAATGAGCAGTTCTTC.

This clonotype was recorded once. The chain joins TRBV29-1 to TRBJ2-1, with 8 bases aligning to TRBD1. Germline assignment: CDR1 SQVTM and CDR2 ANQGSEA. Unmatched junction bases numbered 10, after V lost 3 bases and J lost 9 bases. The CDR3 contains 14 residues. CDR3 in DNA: TGCAGCGTTGACAGGGTATACAGGGGGATTGAGCAGTTCTTC. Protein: CSVDRVYRGIEQFF.

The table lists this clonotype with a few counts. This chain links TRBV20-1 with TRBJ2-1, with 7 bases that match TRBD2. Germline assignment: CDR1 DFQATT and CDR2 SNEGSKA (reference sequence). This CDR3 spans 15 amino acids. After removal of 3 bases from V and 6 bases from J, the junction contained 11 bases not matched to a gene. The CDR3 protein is CSAREGTTRGNEQFF. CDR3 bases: TGCAGTGCTAGGGAGGGGACTACTAGAGGCAATGAGCAGTTCTTC.

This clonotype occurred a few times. The CDR3 DNA follows: TGTGCCAGCAGTTTAGCTTTGGGGGGCGTCGGGTGGACTGAAGCTTTCTTT. Translation: CASSLALGGVGWTEAFF. V is TRBV12-3 or TRBV12-4 and J is TRBJ1-1; the D gene is possibly TRBD1 (6 bases). Deletions cut 0 bases from V and 5 bases from J, with 19 bases between. CDR3 size: 17 residues.

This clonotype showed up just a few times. The CDR3 loop reads CAIKPASGETQYF. The CDR3 bases are TGTGCCATCAAGCCGGCTAGCGGTGAGACCCAGTACTTC. The chain links TRBV10-3 to TRBJ2-5; 7 bases are a match to TRBD2. Germline CDR1 ENHRY, CDR2 SYGVKD. CDR3 length: 13 residues. V gave up 7 bases and J gave up 5 bases; unmatched junction bases: 7.

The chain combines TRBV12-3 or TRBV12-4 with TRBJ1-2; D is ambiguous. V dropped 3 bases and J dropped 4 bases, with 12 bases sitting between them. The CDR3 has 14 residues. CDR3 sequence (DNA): TGTGCCAGCAGTTTTATGTTAAGGAGCTATGGCTACACCTTC. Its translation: CASSFMLRSYGYTF.

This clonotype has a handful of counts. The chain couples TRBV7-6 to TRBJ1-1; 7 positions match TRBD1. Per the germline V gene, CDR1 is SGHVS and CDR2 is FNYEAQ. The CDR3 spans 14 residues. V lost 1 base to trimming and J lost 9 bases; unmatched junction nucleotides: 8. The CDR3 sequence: CASSLGLRDRKAFF. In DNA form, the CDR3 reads TGTGCCAGCAGCTTAGGGTTACGGGACAGAAAAGCTTTCTTT.

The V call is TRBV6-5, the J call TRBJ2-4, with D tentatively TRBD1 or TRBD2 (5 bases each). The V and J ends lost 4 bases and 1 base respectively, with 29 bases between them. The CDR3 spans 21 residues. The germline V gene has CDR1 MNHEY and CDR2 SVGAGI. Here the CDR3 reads CASSCLAWIGRGLWAKNIQYF. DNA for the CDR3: TGTGCCAGCAGTTGCCTTGCTTGGATCGGACGGGGCCTATGGGCCAAAAACATTCAGTACTTC.

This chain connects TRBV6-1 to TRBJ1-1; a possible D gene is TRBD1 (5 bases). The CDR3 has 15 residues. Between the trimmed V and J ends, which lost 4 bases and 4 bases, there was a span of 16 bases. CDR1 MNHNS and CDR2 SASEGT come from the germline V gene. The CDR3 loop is CASSAGRGGGTEAFF. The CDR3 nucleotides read TGTGCCAGCAGTGCCGGGAGGGGAGGCGGCACTGAAGCTTTCTTT.

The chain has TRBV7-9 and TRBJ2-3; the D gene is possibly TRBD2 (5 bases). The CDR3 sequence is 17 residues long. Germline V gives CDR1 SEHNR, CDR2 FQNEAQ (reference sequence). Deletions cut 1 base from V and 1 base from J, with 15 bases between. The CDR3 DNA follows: TGTGCCAGCAGCTTAGGAGGAGGAGCGGCTGGCACAGATACGCAGTATTTT. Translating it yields CASSLGGGAAGTDTQYF.